This T cell receptor (beta chain) was identified in a study of T cell repertoires in cytomegalovirus infection. Germline V CDR1 and CDR2: SGHAT, FQNNGV. Trimming took 7 bases from V and 3 from J, leaving 17 bases between them. The CDR3 loop spans 15 amino acids. This clonotype was seen more than once but under ten times. TCRdb ran MiXCR on the reads and lists one entry per CDR3 protein. The profile shows about 330,000 distinct CDR3 sequences, more than 9% of them singletons. The rearrangement links TRBV11-2 to TRBJ2-3; D possibly corresponds to TRBD2 (6 bases). This clonotype was sampled from a human donor in good health (CMV status not recorded). Some clones in this sample may be carry-over from other donors' samples. The specimen was PBMCs. The CDR3 here is CASTYRAGRTDTQYF. The CDR3 DNA reads TGTGCCAGCACCTACCGGGCGGGACGTACAGATACGCAGTATTTT.